Given below is one TCR beta chain in context. Its antigen is undetermined. TCRdb's copy holds only in-frame clones and misses some; the assay was immunoSEQ multiplex PCR. The table includes 100,000 to 150,000 clones, 80% to 90% detected once. This sample was taken from a study of T cell responses to AZD1222 COVID-19 vaccine. Whole-study findings and limits: Nearly half of spike-specific TCRs reportedly target unmutated variant regions. Donors skewed white British and female; clonal diversity was possibly underestimated. The CD4 TCRs associated with vaccination extended across spike and predominated at 160-218 and 743-854.

With V trimmed by 4 bases and J by 2 bases, 5 bases remained unmatched. Germline lookup yields CDR1 SGHRS and CDR2 YFSETQ. This CDR3 is 15 amino acids long. This chain links TRBV5-1 with TRBJ2-1; 8 bases align to TRBD1. This receptor was obtained from an adult in good health. The sequenced sample was peripheral blood, obtained on day 0 of AZD1222 vaccination. DNA for the CDR3: TGCGCCAGCAGCATGGACAGGGCAGCCTACAATGAGCAGTTCTTC. Amino acid sequence: CASSMDRAAYNEQFF. The full variable domain, in which reference TRBV5-1 and TRBJ2-1 provide the parts outside the CDR3, is KAGVTQTPRYLIKTRGQQVTLSCSPISGHRSVSWYQQTPGQGLQFLFEYFSETQRNKGNFPGRFSGRQFSNSRSEMNVSTLELGDSALYLCASSMDRAAYNEQFFGPGTRLTVL.